The next 11 T cell receptor beta chains were all read from a single sample in a study of T cell changes during pregnancy in multiple sclerosis. Assay used: immunoSEQ multiplex PCR; TCRdb lists only in-frame clones, some missing. The table includes around 62,000 clones, 89% detected once. This sample comprised peripheral blood, obtained in the first trimester of pregnancy. The receptors were sampled from a female donor with multiple sclerosis, enrolled in a pregnancy study.

The V and J genes are TRBV7-9 and TRBJ2-1; D is uncertain. This CDR3 contains 14 residues. Trimming removed 3 bases from V and 9 bases from J, with 15 bases in between. CDR1 is SEHNR and CDR2 is FQNEAQ in the germline V gene (reference sequence). The CDR3 loop reads CASSFELNFSEQFF. The CDR3 bases are TGTGCCAGCAGCTTTGAGCTAAATTTTAGTGAGCAGTTCTTC.

The chain joins TRBV5-8 to TRBJ1-5; D may be TRBD1 (5 bases). V was shortened by 2 bases and J by 5 bases, with 20 bases between the two germline ends. Germline V gene sequence: CDR1 SGHTS, CDR2 YDEGEE. The CDR3 consists of 17 residues. The CDR3 loop reads CASSFLVRVKVDQPQHF. CDR3 coding DNA: TGTGCCAGCAGCTTCCTGGTCAGGGTAAAGGTCGATCAGCCCCAGCATTTT.

This rearrangement joins TRBV19 to TRBJ2-2, with D perhaps TRBD2 (6 bases). Germline values: CDR1 LNHDA, CDR2 SQIVND (reference sequence). CDR3 length: 14 amino acids. Trimming cost V 10 bases and J 3 bases, with 15 bases left between them. The CDR3 sequence is CAINSWGDTGELFF. The CDR3 nucleotides read TGTGCCATAAACAGTTGGGGGGACACCGGGGAGCTGTTTTTT. The full variable domain, its missing parts supplied by reference TRBV19 and TRBJ2-2, is DGGITQSPKYLFRKEGQNVTLSCEQNLNHDAMYWYRQDPGQGLRLIYYSQIVNDFQKGDIAEGYSVSREKKESFPLTVTSAQKNPTAFYLCAINSWGDTGELFFGEGSRLTVL.

The chain uses TRBV18 and TRBJ1-1; the D is unclear. The V gene's germline CDR1 is KGHSH and CDR2 LQKENI. The ends were cut back, 5 bases at V and 3 bases at J, with 10 bases in the middle. The CDR3 has 13 residues. The CDR3 nucleotides read TGTGCCAGCTCAGACTACAGCTACACTGAAGCTTTCTTT. Its translation is CASSDYSYTEAFF.

This chain joins TRBV2 and TRBJ1-5; 8 bases align to TRBD1. The trim removed 2 bases at V and 9 bases at J, leaving 9 bases unmatched. The CDR3 totals 15 residues. CDR1 is SNHLY, CDR2 FYNNEI, per germline. The CDR3 region has the DNA TGTGCCAGCAGTGAACCGGACAGGGCCTTCGGGCCCCAGCATTTT. Translating gives CASSEPDRAFGPQHF.

This clone was counted a single time. The chain employs TRBV5-1 and TRBJ1-4; 7 nucleotides align to TRBD1. CDR3 size: 16 residues. J was trimmed by 3 bases and V by 4 bases; bases with no gene match: 9. Germline V CDR1 and CDR2: SGHRS, YFSETQ. The CDR3 is CASSPTRDRANEKLFF. The CDR3 nucleotides are TGCGCCAGCAGCCCTACCCGGGACAGAGCTAATGAAAAACTGTTTTTT.

This clone has only a few counts. A junction end diverges from the germline sequence, so it may reflect a read error. The V call is TRBV28, the J call TRBJ1-1; TRBD1 aligns across 11 bases. CDR3 length equals 12 residues. Germline lookup yields CDR1 MDHEN and CDR2 SYDVKM. This CDR3 reads CASSLGTGGRDF. CDR3 in DNA: TGTGCCAGCAGTTTGGGGACAGGGGGAAGAGATTTT. Full variable domain (missing parts from reference TRBV28 and TRBJ1-1): DVKVTQSSRYLVKRTGEKVFLECVQDMDHENMFWYRQDPGLGLRLIYFSYDVKMKEKGDIPEGYSVSREKKERFSLILESASTNQTSMYLCASSLGTGGRDFGQGTRLTVV.

V is TRBV27 and J is TRBJ1-1; 8 positions agree with TRBD1. The V segment lost 4 bases and the J segment 0 bases; nucleotides outside the gene matches: 4. Germline lookup yields CDR1 MNHEY and CDR2 SMNVEV (reference sequence). This CDR3 has 15 amino acids. DNA of the CDR3: TGTGCCAGCAGTTCGCCGACAGGGGTGAACACTGAAGCTTTCTTT. Translated: CASSSPTGVNTEAFF.

This clone was seen once. The chain recombines TRBV4-3 with TRBJ1-1; D unclear. Trimming stripped 2 bases from V and 3 bases from J, with 7 bases between. Germline V CDR1 and CDR2: LGHNA, YSLEER. The CDR3 is made up of 13 amino acids. The CDR3 here is CASSQSGYTEAFF. The CDR3 nucleotides are TGCGCCAGCAGCCAATCGGGGTACACTGAAGCTTTCTTT.

The rearrangement uses TRBV12-5 and TRBJ2-2; 12 bases map to TRBD1. Unmatched junction bases numbered 5, after V lost 7 bases and J lost 2 bases. The CDR3 runs 16 residues. Germline V gene sequence: CDR1 LGHNT, CDR2 FRNRAP. CDR3 nucleotides: TGTGCTAGTGCTTCCGGGACAGGGGGCAACACCGGGGAGCTGTTTTTT. Translating it yields CASASGTGGNTGELFF.

The chain is built from TRBV5-1 and TRBJ1-4; 7 bases match TRBD1. CDR3 length: 15 amino acids. Germline V gene lookup returns CDR1 SGHRS and CDR2 YFSETQ. V was clipped by 2 bases and J by 7 bases; unmatched bases: 8. The CDR3 loop is CASSFADREAEKLFF. The CDR3, as DNA: TGCGCCAGCAGCTTTGCTGACAGGGAGGCTGAAAAACTGTTTTTT.